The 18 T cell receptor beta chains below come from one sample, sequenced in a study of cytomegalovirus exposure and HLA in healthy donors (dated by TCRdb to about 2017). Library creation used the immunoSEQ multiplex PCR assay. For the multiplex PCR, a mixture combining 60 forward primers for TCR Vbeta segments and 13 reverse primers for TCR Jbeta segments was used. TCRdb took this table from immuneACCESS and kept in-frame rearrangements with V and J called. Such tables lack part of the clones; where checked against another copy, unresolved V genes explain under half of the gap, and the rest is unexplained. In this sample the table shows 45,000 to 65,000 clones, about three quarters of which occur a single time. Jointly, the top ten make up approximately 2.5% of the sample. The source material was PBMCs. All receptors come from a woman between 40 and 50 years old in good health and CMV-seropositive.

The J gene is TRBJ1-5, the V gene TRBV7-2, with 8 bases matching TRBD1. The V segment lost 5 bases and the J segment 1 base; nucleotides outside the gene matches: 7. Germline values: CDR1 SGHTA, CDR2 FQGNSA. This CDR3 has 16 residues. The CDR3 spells CASSIQTGESNQPQHF. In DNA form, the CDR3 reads TGTGCCAGCAGCATCCAGACAGGGGAGAGCAATCAGCCCCAGCATTTT.

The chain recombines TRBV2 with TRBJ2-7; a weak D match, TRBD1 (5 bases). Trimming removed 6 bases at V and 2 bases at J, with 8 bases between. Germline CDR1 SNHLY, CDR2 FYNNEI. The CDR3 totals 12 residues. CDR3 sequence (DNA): TGTGCCAGCAGGGACACTACCTACGAGCAGTACTTC. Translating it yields CASRDTTYEQYF.

CDR3 amino acids: CASRYSGGGEQFF. The CDR3, as DNA: TGTGCCAGCAGGTACAGCGGGGGGGGTGAGCAGTTCTTC. The chain combines TRBV6-5 with TRBJ2-1; 10 bases map to TRBD2. This CDR3 is built from 13 residues. V was pared by 6 bases and J by 9 bases, with 5 bases of the junction left unmatched. Germline V lookup: CDR1 MNHEY, CDR2 SVGAGI.

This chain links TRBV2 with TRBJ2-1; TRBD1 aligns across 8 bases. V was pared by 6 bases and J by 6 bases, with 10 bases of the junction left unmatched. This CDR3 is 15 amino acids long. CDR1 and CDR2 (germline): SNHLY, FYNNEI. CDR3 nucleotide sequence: TGTGCCAGCAGGGAAAAACAGGGGGAGAGCAATGAGCAGTTCTTC. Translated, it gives CASREKQGESNEQFF.

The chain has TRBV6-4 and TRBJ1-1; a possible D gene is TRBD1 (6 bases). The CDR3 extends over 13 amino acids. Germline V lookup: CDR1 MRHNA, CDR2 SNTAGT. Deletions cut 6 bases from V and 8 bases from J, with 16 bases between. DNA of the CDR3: TGTGCCAGCAGAGACACTCCCGACAGGGAAGCTTTCTTT. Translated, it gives CASRDTPDREAFF.

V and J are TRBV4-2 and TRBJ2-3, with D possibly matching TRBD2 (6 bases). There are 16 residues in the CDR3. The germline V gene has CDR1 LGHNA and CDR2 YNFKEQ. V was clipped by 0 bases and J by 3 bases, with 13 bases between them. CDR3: CASSQEGRRGTDTQYF. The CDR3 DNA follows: TGTGCCAGCAGCCAAGAGGGTCGCCGGGGGACAGATACGCAGTATTTT.

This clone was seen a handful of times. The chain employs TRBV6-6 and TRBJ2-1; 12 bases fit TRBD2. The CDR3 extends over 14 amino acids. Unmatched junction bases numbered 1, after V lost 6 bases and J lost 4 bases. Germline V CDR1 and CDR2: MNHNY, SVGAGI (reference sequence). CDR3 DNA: TGTGCCAGCAGCCTAGCGGGGGGGTACAATGAGCAGTTCTTC. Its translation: CASSLAGGYNEQFF.

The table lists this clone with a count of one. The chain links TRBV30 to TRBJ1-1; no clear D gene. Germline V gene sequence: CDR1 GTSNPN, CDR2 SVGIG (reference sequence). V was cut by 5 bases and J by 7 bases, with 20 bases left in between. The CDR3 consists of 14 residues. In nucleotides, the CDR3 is TGTGCCTGGTTGCCCCGGGGAGGGAATAATGAAGCTTTCTTT. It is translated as CAWLPRGGNNEAFF.

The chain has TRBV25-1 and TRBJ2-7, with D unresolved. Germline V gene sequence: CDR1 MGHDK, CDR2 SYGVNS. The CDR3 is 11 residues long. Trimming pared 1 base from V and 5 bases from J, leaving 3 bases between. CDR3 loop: CASSESDEQYF. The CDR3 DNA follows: TGTGCCAGCAGTGAATCCGACGAGCAGTACTTC.

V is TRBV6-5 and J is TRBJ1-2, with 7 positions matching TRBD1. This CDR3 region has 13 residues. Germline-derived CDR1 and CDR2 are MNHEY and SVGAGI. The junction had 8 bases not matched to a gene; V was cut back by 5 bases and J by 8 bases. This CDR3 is CASSLKQGRGYTF. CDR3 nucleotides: TGTGCCAGCAGTCTTAAACAGGGGCGGGGCTACACCTTC.

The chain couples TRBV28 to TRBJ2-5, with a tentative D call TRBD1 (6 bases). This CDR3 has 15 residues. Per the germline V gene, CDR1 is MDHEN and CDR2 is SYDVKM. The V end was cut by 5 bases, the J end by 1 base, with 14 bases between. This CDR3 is CASSAWTASQETQYF. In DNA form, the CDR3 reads TGTGCCAGCAGTGCGTGGACAGCATCCCAAGAGACCCAGTACTTC.

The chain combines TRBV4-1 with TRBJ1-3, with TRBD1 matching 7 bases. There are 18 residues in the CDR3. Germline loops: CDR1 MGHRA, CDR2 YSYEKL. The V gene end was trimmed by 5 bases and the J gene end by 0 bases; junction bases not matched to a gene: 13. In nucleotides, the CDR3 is TGCGCCAGCAGCTCCGACAGGGTAGGGATTGGCTCTGGAAACACCATATATTTT. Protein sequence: CASSSDRVGIGSGNTIYF.

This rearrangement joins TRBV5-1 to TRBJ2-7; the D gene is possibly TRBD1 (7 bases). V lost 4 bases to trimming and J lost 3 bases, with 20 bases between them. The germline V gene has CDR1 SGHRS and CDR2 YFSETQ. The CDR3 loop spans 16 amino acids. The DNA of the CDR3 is TGCGCCAGCAGCCAACTCCAGGGGGGTGGGGTCTACGAGCAGTACTTC. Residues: CASSQLQGGGVYEQYF.

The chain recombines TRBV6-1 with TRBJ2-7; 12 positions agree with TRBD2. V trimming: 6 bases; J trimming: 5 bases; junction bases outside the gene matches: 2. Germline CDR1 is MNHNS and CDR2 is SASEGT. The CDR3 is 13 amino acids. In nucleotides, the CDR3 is TGTGCCAGCAGGACTAGCGGGGGTCACGAGCAGTACTTC. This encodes CASRTSGGHEQYF.

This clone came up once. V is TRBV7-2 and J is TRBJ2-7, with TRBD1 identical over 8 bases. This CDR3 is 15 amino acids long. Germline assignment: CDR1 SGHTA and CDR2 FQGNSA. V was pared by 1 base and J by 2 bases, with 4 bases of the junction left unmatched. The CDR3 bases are TGTGCCAGCAGCTTAGACAGGGGGTTAACCTACGAGCAGTACTTC. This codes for CASSLDRGLTYEQYF.

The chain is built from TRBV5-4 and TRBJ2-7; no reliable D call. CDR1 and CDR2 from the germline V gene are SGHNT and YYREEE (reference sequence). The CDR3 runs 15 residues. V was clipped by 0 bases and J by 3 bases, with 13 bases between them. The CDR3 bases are TGTGCCAGCAGCTTGGACAGCCGAAGTAACTACGAGCAGTACTTC. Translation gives CASSLDSRSNYEQYF.

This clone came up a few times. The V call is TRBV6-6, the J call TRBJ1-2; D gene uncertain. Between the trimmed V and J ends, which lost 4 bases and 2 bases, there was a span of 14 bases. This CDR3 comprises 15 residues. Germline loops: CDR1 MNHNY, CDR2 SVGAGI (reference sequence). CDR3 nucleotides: TGTGCCAGCAGTTCGCCCCTCGGGGAGAACTATGGCTACACCTTC. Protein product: CASSSPLGENYGYTF.

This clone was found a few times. For the CDR3, the DNA is TGTGCCAGCAGCCCGGAGTTGAGCGGGCGCAATGAGCAGTTCTTC. It codes for CASSPELSGRNEQFF. V usage is TRBV7-7 and J usage is TRBJ2-1, with D possibly matching TRBD2 (6 bases). The germline CDR1 and CDR2 sequences are SSHAT and FNYEAQ (reference sequence). Trimming took 5 bases from V and 6 from J, leaving 17 bases between them. The CDR3 has 15 amino acids.